This record concerns one T cell receptor (beta chain) sequence. Its antigen is currently unknown. TCRdb keeps only in-frame clones here, not all; method: immunoSEQ multiplex PCR. The top ten hold approximately 2.5% of the sample, which has 15,000 to 20,000 clones, about nine tenths seen once. These data come from a study of chemoradiotherapy in HPV16-positive cancers. General observations from the study: During treatment, candidate HPV-specific clones and E7-related motifs expanded in tumor.

This CDR3 region has 17 residues. Germline assignment: CDR1 LNHDA and CDR2 SQIVND (reference sequence). V was trimmed by 6 bases and J by 0 bases, leaving 18 bases between them. This material consisted of blood, taken from a patient who underwent chemoradiotherapy. This rearrangement joins TRBV19 to TRBJ1-3; a weak D match, TRBD1 (5 bases). This sequence was found in a human donor with HPV-associated anogenital cancer. CDR3 DNA sequence: TGTGCCAGTAGGAACAGAGGGACGCAACACTCTGGAAACACCATATATTTT. Translated: CASRNRGTQHSGNTIYF.